Below are 9 T cell receptor beta chains sequenced from a single sample in a study of cytomegalovirus exposure and HLA in healthy donors (dated by TCRdb to about 2017). The library was generated by the immunoSEQ multiplex PCR assay. The multiplex PCR relied on a mix of 60 forward primers for TCR Vbeta segments and 13 reverse primers for TCR Jbeta segments. Held by TCRdb, this immuneACCESS table contains in-frame sequences only and omits some clones. Under half of the omission traces to an unresolved V gene where checked; the cause of the rest is unknown. In all, the sample holds 95,000 to 100,000 clones, and less than 10% of those were seen once. The top ten clonotypes cover approximately 5.1% of the sample. Sequencing input: PBMCs. The receptors here all came from a man aged 50 to 59 in good health and CMV-seropositive.

In its sample, this clone was seen a few times. In DNA form, the CDR3 reads TGTGCCAGCAGCGAGAGGGACAGAAACTATGGCTACACCTTC. Protein sequence: CASSERDRNYGYTF. The gene calls are TRBV9 and TRBJ1-2; TRBD1 matches 7 bases. The CDR3 is 14 residues long. The trim removed 3 bases at V and 2 bases at J, leaving 4 bases unmatched. Germline lookup yields CDR1 SGDLS and CDR2 YYNGEE.

Ten or more counts support this clone. The chain uses TRBV10-2 and TRBJ1-1, with D perhaps TRBD1 (6 bases). The germline V and J ends were trimmed by 4 bases and 4 bases, with 13 bases remaining between them. Germline CDR1 is WSHSY and CDR2 is SAAADI. The CDR3 loop spans 14 amino acids. The DNA of the CDR3 is TGCGCCAGCAGTGTATACGGGGGGCTCACTGAAGCTTTCTTT. This codes for CASSVYGGLTEAFF.

The rearrangement links TRBV10-3 to TRBJ2-7; a weak D match, TRBD1 (6 bases). The CDR3 consists of 15 residues. The V gene's germline CDR1 is ENHRY and CDR2 SYGVKD. Trimming cost V 5 bases and J 2 bases, with 16 bases left between them. The CDR3 protein is CAISIQQGYAYEQYF. The DNA for the CDR3 is TGTGCCATCAGTATCCAACAGGGTTACGCCTACGAGCAGTACTTC.

This clone was seen more than once but under ten times. CDR3 loop: CASSFDLAGPLTYEQYF. CDR3 bases: TGTGCCAGCAGTTTTGATCTAGCGGGTCCCCTCACCTACGAGCAGTACTTC. The chain joins TRBV28 to TRBJ2-7; 8 nucleotides align to TRBD2. V dropped 3 bases and J dropped 2; count of bases not matched to a gene: 12. This CDR3 is 17 amino acids long. From germline, CDR1 is MDHEN and CDR2 SYDVKM. The full variable domain, with the rest looked up from reference TRBV28 and TRBJ2-7, is DVKVTQSSRYLVKRTGEKVFLECVQDMDHENMFWYRQDPGLGLRLIYFSYDVKMKEKGDIPEGYSVSREKKERFSLILESASTNQTSMYLCASSFDLAGPLTYEQYFGPGTRLTVT.

A few counts support this clone. The chain links TRBV6-6 to TRBJ2-1, with D hard to call. V shed 5 bases and J shed 0 bases, with 11 bases lying between them. The CDR3 sequence is 15 residues long. The germline gives CDR1 MNHNY, CDR2 SVGAGI (reference sequence). CDR3 coding DNA: TGTGCCAGCAGTCCAGACTGGAGCTCCTACAATGAGCAGTTCTTC. It is translated as CASSPDWSSYNEQFF.

This clone has more than one count but fewer than ten. The chain recombines TRBV7-4 with TRBJ1-1, with a tentative D call TRBD1 (5 bases). Germline CDR1 is SGHVT and CDR2 is SQSDAQ. The germline V and J ends were trimmed by 8 bases and 1 base, with 20 bases remaining between them. This CDR3 is built from 16 residues. The CDR3 nucleotides are TGTGCCAGCTTTCCTAGTGGGGCAAACCCGAACACTGAAGCTTTCTTT. Translation gives CASFPSGANPNTEAFF.

The chain is built from TRBV13 and TRBJ2-1, with 7 bases aligning to TRBD1. CDR3 length: 16 amino acids. V dropped 4 bases and J dropped 1; count of bases not matched to a gene: 7. The germline CDR1 and CDR2 sequences are PRHDT and FYEKMQ (reference sequence). In DNA, the CDR3 is TGTGCCAGCAGCTCCCCCGGGACAGCTTCCTACAATGAGCAGTTCTTC. This sequence encodes CASSSPGTASYNEQFF.

This clone was observed a few times. CDR3 sequence (DNA): TGCGCCAGCAGCCTGGGGGACAGGAACTCTGGAAACACCATATATTTT. This encodes CASSLGDRNSGNTIYF. The gene calls are TRBV5-1 and TRBJ1-3; 8 nucleotides align to TRBD1. The J segment lost 0 bases and the V segment lost 4 bases, leaving 6 bases of the junction unmatched. The CDR3 runs 16 residues. Per germline, CDR1 SGHRS and CDR2 YFSETQ.

The chain links TRBV5-1 to TRBJ1-6, with D possibly being TRBD1 (5 bases). The germline CDR1 and CDR2 sequences are SGHRS and YFSETQ. The CDR3 covers 15 residues. The ends were cut back, 2 bases at V and 4 bases at J, with 10 bases in the middle. The CDR3 region is CASSFGRVYNSPLHF. The CDR3, as DNA: TGCGCCAGCAGCTTTGGCAGGGTGTATAATTCACCCCTCCACTTT.